This entry lists 29 T cell receptor beta chains sequenced from one sample in a study of blood T cell repertoires in COVID-19. Using immunoSEQ multiplex PCR, the repertoire was profiled, and TCRdb retains in-frame clones only, with some absent. The sample holds under 300,000 clones, approximately 83% seen once. Material: PBMCs or T cells enriched from blood (not recorded which). The receptors stem from a man aged 50-59 years who had recovered from COVID-19.

The J gene is TRBJ2-7, the V gene TRBV13; TRBD1 matches 7 bases. The CDR3 is made up of 14 amino acids. Germline V gene lookup returns CDR1 PRHDT and CDR2 FYEKMQ (reference sequence). V lost 4 bases, J lost 4 bases, and 7 bases stayed unmatched. The chain's CDR3 is CASSSETGNYEQYF. As DNA, the CDR3 is TGTGCCAGCAGCTCCGAGACAGGGAATTACGAGCAGTACTTC.

This rearrangement joins TRBV9 to TRBJ2-5, with 10 positions matching TRBD1. This CDR3 contains 16 residues. J lost 2 bases, V lost 0 bases, and 4 bases had no gene match. Germline CDR1 is SGDLS and CDR2 is YYNGEE. Here the CDR3 reads CASSVGDRGWQETQYF. CDR3 DNA: TGTGCCAGCAGCGTAGGGGACAGGGGTTGGCAAGAGACCCAGTACTTC.

This clone has only a few counts. The CDR3 spells CASSTLPGHYNSPLHF. CDR3 DNA sequence: TGTGCCAGCAGCACTTTGCCGGGACACTATAATTCACCCCTCCACTTT. The chain employs TRBV9 and TRBJ1-6, with D perhaps TRBD1 (6 bases). Trimming took 4 bases from V and 3 from J, leaving 14 bases between them. Per germline, CDR1 SGDLS and CDR2 YYNGEE. CDR3 length: 16 residues.

The chain carries TRBV7-6 and TRBJ2-1; 7 positions agree with TRBD1. The V gene's germline CDR1 is SGHVS and CDR2 FNYEAQ. The trim removed 4 bases at V and 5 bases at J, leaving 11 bases unmatched. CDR3 length: 16 residues. CDR3 bases: TGTGCCAGCAGCTCCCAATCGGACAGGCGACACAATGAGCAGTTCTTC. This gives the protein CASSSQSDRRHNEQFF.

The chain joins TRBV15 to TRBJ2-2, with D tentatively TRBD2 (6 bases). The V end lost 10 bases, the J end lost 8 bases, and 8 bases lay between the germline ends. CDR1 LNHNV and CDR2 YYDKDF come from the germline V gene (reference sequence). This CDR3 region has 10 residues. The CDR3 sequence is CAIGGGELFF. The CDR3 region has the DNA TGTGCCATCGGGGGAGGGGAGCTGTTTTTT.

The V gene is TRBV30, the J gene TRBJ1-2, with 12 bases that match TRBD1. CDR1 is GTSNPN and CDR2 is SVGIG in the germline V gene (reference sequence). V lost 2 bases to trimming and J lost 6 bases; unmatched junction nucleotides: 10. The CDR3 is 16 amino acids. CDR3 sequence: CAWSHPGTGGRDGYTF. The CDR3 coding sequence is TGTGCCTGGAGTCACCCCGGGACAGGGGGCCGGGATGGCTACACCTTC. Complete variable domain (other parts from reference TRBV30 and TRBJ1-2): SQTIHQWPATLVQPVGSPLSLECTVEGTSNPNLYWYRQAAGRGLQLLFYSVGIGQISSEVPQNLSASRPQDRQFILSSKKLLLSDSGFYLCAWSHPGTGGRDGYTFGSGTRLTVV.

Notes on this clone: The sample carries other DNA sequences with the same CDR3. The chain joins TRBV18 to TRBJ1-2; tentatively, D is TRBD1 (6 bases). The CDR3 consists of 13 residues. The germline V and J ends were trimmed by 2 bases and 8 bases, with 12 bases remaining between them. CDR1 is KGHSH, CDR2 LQKENI, per germline. The CDR3 nucleotides are TGTGCCAGCTCACCATCGGACAGTCGGGGCTACACCTTC. Translating gives CASSPSDSRGYTF. Based on the CDR3 plus reference TRBV18 and TRBJ1-2, the full variable domain is NAGVMQNPRHLVRRRGQEARLRCSPMKGHSHVYWYRQLPEEGLKFMVYLQKENIIDESGMPKERFSAEFPKEGPSILRIQQVVRGDSAAYFCASSPSDSRGYTFGSGTRLTVV.

The CDR3 region is CASSPFGLAGRSYNEQFF. CDR3 nucleotides: TGTGCCAGCAGCCCGTTCGGACTAGCGGGTCGCTCCTACAATGAGCAGTTCTTC. The gene calls are TRBV7-2 and TRBJ2-1; 11 bases fit TRBD2. This CDR3 is 18 amino acids long. J lost 0 bases, V lost 5 bases, and 9 bases had no gene match. Per germline, CDR1 SGHTA and CDR2 FQGNSA.

The sample holds a few counts of this clone. This CDR3 reads CATSRDLVTGGRGEAFF. The DNA for the CDR3 is TGTGCCACCAGCAGAGATTTGGTCACAGGGGGCAGAGGTGAAGCTTTCTTT. The chain joins TRBV15 to TRBJ1-1; the match to TRBD1 covers 9 bases. This CDR3 comprises 17 residues. J gave up 7 bases and V 0 bases, and 12 bases lay outside the gene matches. Germline CDR1 LNHNV, CDR2 YYDKDF (reference sequence).

The chain combines TRBV12-5 with TRBJ1-4; 10 nucleotides align to TRBD1. From germline, CDR1 is LGHNT and CDR2 FRNRAP. J was trimmed by 4 bases and V by 2 bases; bases with no gene match: 10. The CDR3 consists of 18 residues. The DNA for the CDR3 is TGTGCTAGTGGTTTGATATCCTTCGGGACAGGGGTTAATGAAAAACTGTTTTTT. Its protein is CASGLISFGTGVNEKLFF.

The V gene is TRBV18, the J gene TRBJ2-7, with 16 bases aligning to TRBD2. The length of the CDR3 is 15 residues. Germline trimming cut 3 bases from V and 4 bases from J; bases unmatched to any gene: 0. Germline CDR1 is KGHSH and CDR2 is LQKENI. The CDR3 region has the DNA TGTGCCAGCTCACCGGGACTAGCGGGAGGGTACGAGCAGTACTTC. Residues: CASSPGLAGGYEQYF.

The rearrangement uses TRBV20-1 and TRBJ2-5; no definite D call. Germline CDR1 is DFQATT and CDR2 is SNEGSKA (reference sequence). The CDR3 spans 11 residues. The V end lost 2 bases, the J end lost 2 bases, and 3 bases lay between the germline ends. CDR3 region: CSARSQETQYF. For the CDR3, the DNA is TGCAGTGCTAGATCGCAAGAGACCCAGTACTTC.

This CDR3 is CASSQNAVAETDSNQPQHF. The CDR3 DNA sequence: TGTGCCAGCAGCCAAAACGCCGTAGCCGAGACAGATAGCAATCAGCCCCAGCATTTT. V usage is TRBV4-2 and J usage is TRBJ1-5, with D tentatively TRBD1 (5 bases). V lost 2 bases to trimming and J lost 0 bases, with 20 bases between them. The CDR3 totals 19 residues. In germline, CDR1 is LGHNA, CDR2 YNFKEQ.

V is TRBV9 and J is TRBJ1-4, with D maybe TRBD1 (6 bases). Between the trimmed V and J ends, which lost 2 bases and 3 bases, there was a span of 14 bases. This CDR3 comprises 16 residues. The V gene's germline CDR1 is SGDLS and CDR2 YYNGEE. The CDR3: CASSVMTGESNEKLFF. The CDR3 DNA reads as TGTGCCAGCAGCGTGATGACAGGAGAATCTAATGAAAAACTGTTTTTT.

The gene calls are TRBV12-5 and TRBJ1-1, with D hard to call. The CDR3 runs 13 residues. Per germline, CDR1 LGHNT and CDR2 FRNRAP. V lost 9 bases to trimming and J lost 0 bases, with 11 bases between them. CDR3 DNA sequence: TGTGCTAGCCGGGGATCGGTGAACACTGAAGCTTTCTTT. Amino acid sequence: CASRGSVNTEAFF. Full variable domain (missing parts from reference TRBV12-5 and TRBJ1-1): DARVTQTPRHKVTEMGQEVTMRCQPILGHNTVFWYRQTMMQGLELLAYFRNRAPLDDSGMPKDRFSAEMPDATLATLKIQPSEPRDSAVYFCASRGSVNTEAFFGQGTRLTVV.

The rearrangement links TRBV7-2 to TRBJ2-5; the D is unclear. This CDR3 spans 16 amino acids. CDR1 is SGHTA, CDR2 FQGNSA, per germline. Trimming pared 2 bases from V and 4 bases from J, leaving 17 bases between. CDR3 amino acids: CASSLILLEGGETQYF. DNA for the CDR3: TGTGCCAGCAGCTTAATTTTGCTGGAAGGCGGAGAGACCCAGTACTTC.

The chain couples TRBV4-1 to TRBJ2-2, with 7 bases identical to TRBD2. CDR3 length equals 16 residues. Trimming took 5 bases from V and 2 from J; bases not matched to a gene: 8. Germline V lookup: CDR1 MGHRA, CDR2 YSYEKL. CDR3 sequence reads: CASSKAGGSNTGELFF. CDR3 in DNA: TGCGCCAGCAGCAAAGCGGGCGGGAGTAACACCGGGGAGCTGTTTTTT.

The chain links TRBV7-6 to TRBJ2-2, with 11 bases matching TRBD2. V gave up 5 bases and J gave up 6 bases; unmatched junction bases: 8. Germline CDR1 SGHVS, CDR2 FNYEAQ. CDR3 size: 16 residues. CDR3 sequence reads: CASSPLAGGAAGELFF. The CDR3 DNA follows: TGTGCCAGCAGCCCCCTAGCGGGGGGCGCGGCCGGGGAGCTGTTTTTT.

This chain connects TRBV5-6 to TRBJ2-7; TRBD1 aligns across 9 bases. Germline loops: CDR1 SGHDT, CDR2 YYEEEE. V was clipped by 5 bases and J by 3 bases; unmatched bases: 9. The CDR3 has 15 amino acids. The CDR3 nucleotides are TGTGCCAGCAGTTCCGGGGACAGGGTGGACTACGAGCAGTACTTC. Its translation: CASSSGDRVDYEQYF.

In DNA form, the CDR3 reads TGTGCCAGCACCGTACCGGGACTAGCGGGCAGCACAGATACGCAGTATTTT. It translates to CASTVPGLAGSTDTQYF. The chain joins TRBV7-9 to TRBJ2-3; 12 bases match TRBD2. V lost 7 bases, J lost 0 bases, and 8 bases stayed unmatched. Germline V gene lookup returns CDR1 SEHNR and CDR2 FQNEAQ (reference sequence). This CDR3 contains 17 residues.

The CDR3 protein is CASSLPGTSGRTGELFF. CDR3 sequence (DNA): TGTGCCAGCAGTTTACCGGGGACTAGCGGGAGAACCGGGGAGCTGTTTTTT. The rearrangement joins TRBV28 to TRBJ2-2; 14 bases fit TRBD2. CDR1 and CDR2 (germline): MDHEN, SYDVKM. The CDR3 sequence is 17 residues long. V was pared by 2 bases and J by 5 bases, with 4 bases of the junction left unmatched.

V is TRBV2 and J is TRBJ2-2; D is unclear. V was clipped by 6 bases and J by 0 bases, with 11 bases between them. The CDR3 length is 15 residues. Germline CDR1 and CDR2: SNHLY and FYNNEI. CDR3 region: CASSPDQANTGELFF. CDR3 DNA: TGTGCCAGCAGCCCAGACCAGGCGAACACCGGGGAGCTGTTTTTT.

CDR3 bases: TGCGCCAGCAGCTCCTGGGGGCGAGCGGGAGGAGGTTTTTGGGGCGAGACCCAGTACTTC. Amino acid sequence: CASSSWGRAGGGFWGETQYF. The rearrangement links TRBV23-1 to TRBJ2-5; 9 bases are shared with TRBD2. TRBV23-1 is given ORF status, its function remaining uncertain. Trimming removed 6 bases from V and 5 bases from J; junction bases left unmatched: 25. The CDR3 has 20 amino acids.

A single count supports this clone. The rearrangement joins TRBV18 to TRBJ1-6, with a weak D call TRBD1 (6 bases). The CDR3 loop spans 14 amino acids. Germline CDR1 and CDR2: KGHSH and LQKENI. V was pared by 3 bases and J by 10 bases, with 13 bases between. The CDR3 DNA is TGTGCCAGCTCACCCGCAGGGGAGAACTCACCCCTCCACTTT. Protein product: CASSPAGENSPLHF.

The chain couples TRBV29-1 to TRBJ2-7; the D is unclear. Deletions cut 7 bases from V and 0 bases from J, with 13 bases between. Germline V gene data show CDR1 as SQVTM and CDR2 as ANQGSEA. The CDR3 extends over 13 amino acids. For the CDR3, the DNA is TGCAGCGCCTCAAGACATGGCTCCTACGAGCAGTACTTC. Translated, it gives CSASRHGSYEQYF.

Of note for this clone: This is likely an artifact of a read error, given a far larger clone one base away. The same CDR3 also results from other DNA sequences found in this sample. This chain links TRBV5-3 with TRBJ2-7, with 9 bases fitting TRBD2. TRBV5-3 is placed among ORFs of uncertain function. The CDR3 length is 13 residues. This chain's CDR3 is CPNRGGREGEQYF. CDR3 bases: TGTCCCAATCGCGGGGGGCGGGAGGGGGAGCAGTACTTC.

The J gene is TRBJ2-7, the V gene TRBV11-2, with 8 bases identical to TRBD1. Per germline, CDR1 SGHAT and CDR2 FQNNGV. Unmatched junction bases numbered 9, after V lost 1 base and J lost 4 bases. This CDR3 is 16 amino acids long. CDR3 protein: CASSLAGDRRLYEQYF. The CDR3 DNA reads TGTGCCAGCAGCTTAGCTGGGGACAGGAGATTATACGAGCAGTACTTC.

This rearrangement joins TRBV7-3 to TRBJ2-7; TRBD1 aligns across 8 bases. After removal of 5 bases from V and 2 bases from J, the junction contained 5 bases not matched to a gene. Germline CDR1 and CDR2: SGHTA and FQGTGA. The CDR3 runs to 14 residues. The CDR3 nucleotides are TGTGCCAGCAGCACCGGGACAGGCCCCTACGAGCAGTACTTC. It encodes CASSTGTGPYEQYF.

The rearrangement joins TRBV11-2 to TRBJ1-5; 7 nucleotides agree with TRBD1. Germline V CDR1 and CDR2: SGHAT, FQNNGV. With V trimmed by 8 bases and J by 2 bases, 6 bases remained unmatched. The CDR3 sequence is 14 residues long. CDR3 sequence reads: CASARQGGNQPQHF. DNA of the CDR3: TGTGCCAGCGCACGACAGGGTGGCAATCAGCCCCAGCATTTT.